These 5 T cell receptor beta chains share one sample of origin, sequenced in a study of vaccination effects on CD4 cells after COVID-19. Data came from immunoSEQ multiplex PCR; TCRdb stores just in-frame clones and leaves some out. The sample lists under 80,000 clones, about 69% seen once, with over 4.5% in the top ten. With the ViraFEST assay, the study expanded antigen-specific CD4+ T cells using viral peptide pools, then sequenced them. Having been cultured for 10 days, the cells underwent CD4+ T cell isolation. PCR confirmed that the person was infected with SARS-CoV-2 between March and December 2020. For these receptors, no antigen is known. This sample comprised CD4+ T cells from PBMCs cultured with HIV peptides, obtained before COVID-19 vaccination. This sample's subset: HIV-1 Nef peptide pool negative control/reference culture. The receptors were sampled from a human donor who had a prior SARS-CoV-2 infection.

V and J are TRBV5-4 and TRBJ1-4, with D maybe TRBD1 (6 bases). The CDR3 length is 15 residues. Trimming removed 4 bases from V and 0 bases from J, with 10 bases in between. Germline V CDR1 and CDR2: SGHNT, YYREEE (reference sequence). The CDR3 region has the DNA TGTGCCAGCAGCCGGGGGCAGGCAACTAATGAAAAACTGTTTTTT. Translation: CASSRGQATNEKLFF.

CDR3 residues: CASSTRTDPMTEAFF. The CDR3 DNA follows: TGTGCCAGCAGTACTAGGACGGACCCGATGACTGAAGCTTTCTTT. The J gene is TRBJ1-1, the V gene TRBV2, with D unclear. The CDR3 spans 15 residues. The ends were cut back, 5 bases at V and 5 bases at J, with 18 bases in the middle. Germline CDR1 reads SNHLY; CDR2 reads FYNNEI.

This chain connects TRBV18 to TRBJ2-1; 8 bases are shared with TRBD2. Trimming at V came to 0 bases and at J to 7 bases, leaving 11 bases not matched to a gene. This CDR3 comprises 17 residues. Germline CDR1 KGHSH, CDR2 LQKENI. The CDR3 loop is CASSPPVSGRERNEQFF. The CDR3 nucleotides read TGTGCCAGCTCACCACCTGTCTCCGGGAGGGAGAGGAATGAGCAGTTCTTC.

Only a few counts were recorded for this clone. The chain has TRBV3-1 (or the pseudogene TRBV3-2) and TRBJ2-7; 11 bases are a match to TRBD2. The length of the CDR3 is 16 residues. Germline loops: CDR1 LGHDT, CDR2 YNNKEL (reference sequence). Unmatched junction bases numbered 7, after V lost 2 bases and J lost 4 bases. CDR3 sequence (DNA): TGTGCCAGCAGCCAACCTCTACTAGCGGGAGCGTACGAGCAGTACTTC. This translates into CASSQPLLAGAYEQYF.

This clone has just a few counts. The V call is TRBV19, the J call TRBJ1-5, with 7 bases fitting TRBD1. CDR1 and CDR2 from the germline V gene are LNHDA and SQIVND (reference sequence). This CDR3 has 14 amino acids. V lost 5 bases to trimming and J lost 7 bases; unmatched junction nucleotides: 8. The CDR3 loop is CASSPPTGYQPQHF. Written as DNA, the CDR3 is TGTGCCAGTAGTCCCCCGACAGGGTACCAGCCCCAGCATTTT.